The rows below give T cell receptor beta chains drawn from one sample of a study of shared clonotypes between healthy human individuals. TCRdb's table, derived via immunoSEQ multiplex PCR, lists solely in-frame clones and lacks some. This sample has roughly 2.1 million clones; about 93% occur once, and the top ten carry under 2%. Sequencing used naive CD8+ T cells from PBMCs. All receptors derive from a man aged 18 to 29 in good health. Some clones in this sample may be carry-over from other donors' samples. The conserved cysteine and the conserved F or W are not part of the CDR3 here. Clone size appears in some rows only: once, few, many, or a class for an expanded clone.

V	J	size	CDR3
TRBV7-9	TRBJ2-3	.	ASSLQGTDTQY
TRBV27	TRBJ2-5	large	ASSSIYLRQGSHQETQY
TRBV7-9	TRBJ2-3	.	ASSPPAGPHTDTQY
TRBV5-6	TRBJ2-7	.	ASSLVREASYEQY
TRBV28	TRBJ1-5	once	ASSLGPGGVQPQH
TRBV18	TRBJ1-1	few	ASSISWGLGTEAF
TRBV7-2	TRBJ2-1	.	ASSLALSSGYNEQF
TRBV5-4	TRBJ1-1	once	ASSLLTGTNTEAF
TRBV29-1	TRBJ2-7	.	SVVVGESYEQY
TRBV2	TRBJ1-2	.	ASSATAGGGVGYT
TRBV5-6	TRBJ2-7	.	ASSLEGLSAYEQY
TRBV6-6	TRBJ1-1	.	ASSYVGGNTEAF
TRBV19	TRBJ2-5	.	ASSIAGPAWTQETQY
TRBV6-1	TRBJ2-7	.	ASSEAVRHYEQY
TRBV27	TRBJ2-7	.	ASSFAGGGYEQY
TRBV4-1	TRBJ2-5	.	ASSQVVTGETQY
TRBV19	TRBJ1-1	.	ASSIRGLHTEAF
TRBV4-2	TRBJ2-7	.	ASSQDLLAGVIVQY
TRBV7-7	TRBJ1-5	.	ATLFGRDNQPQH
TRBV4-1	TRBJ1-4	.	ASSQDKQGSEKLF
TRBV9	TRBJ2-5	.	ASSVEAGRETQY
TRBV27	TRBJ2-2	.	ASSIGLAGVGELF
TRBV28	TRBJ2-5	.	ASVQSQGLGETQY
TRBV10-3	TRBJ1-2	.	AISEGQAGGGYT
TRBV10-3	TRBJ1-2	once	AISGPGNYGYT
TRBV15	TRBJ1-4	.	ATSRRAGLLNEKLF
TRBV11-2	TRBJ1-1	few	ASSFGEPEAF
TRBV7-9	TRBJ2-7	.	ASSLAGTAYEQY
TRBV5-1	TRBJ1-1	.	ASRQQNTEAF
TRBV7-2	TRBJ1-5	once	ASSLAGVGGEPQH
TRBV6-5	TRBJ2-2	.	ASSYLAGTNTGELF
TRBV10-3	TRBJ2-7	.	AIGGQGAFNEQY
TRBV5-1	TRBJ1-4	.	ASSNGPEKLF
TRBV5-1	TRBJ2-3	.	ASSLASGGGVPDTQY
TRBV20-1	TRBJ1-3	.	SAREGLGLR
TRBV7-6	TRBJ1-1	.	ASTKGARDTEAF
TRBV19	TRBJ1-2	.	ASSSRSTLYGYT
TRBV9	TRBJ2-7	.	ASSVAGLAGAYEQY
TRBV5-1	TRBJ1-1	.	ASSLPTGMNTEAF
TRBV10-1	TRBJ2-1	.	ASAPRLSSYNEQF
TRBV14	TRBJ2-7	.	ASSQDWGPSNEQY
TRBV7-9	TRBJ2-2	.	ASSISGPGELF
TRBV13	TRBJ2-7	.	ASSPRREGQDEQY
TRBV9	TRBJ2-7	.	ASSVGGASGEQY
TRBV9	TRBJ2-3	.	ASSLWNGGADTQY
TRBV2	TRBJ2-3	.	ASSAGTASTDTQY
TRBV29-1	TRBJ1-2	.	SVVTGRLEDYGYT
TRBV7-9	TRBJ1-5	.	ASTHPALGINQPQH
TRBV28	TRBJ2-7	.	ASTSGTDETYEQY
TRBV7-3	TRBJ2-1	.	ASSLLGGSYNEQF
TRBV7-9	TRBJ2-3	.	ASSPRLAEITDTQY